The rows below give T cell receptor beta chains drawn from one sample of a study of cytomegalovirus exposure and HLA in healthy donors. The assay was immunoSEQ multiplex PCR, and TCRdb's table has in-frame clones only and misses some. With 180,000 or so clones in the sample, the ten largest clones hold around 0.79%. Sequenced sample: PBMCs. The receptors derive from a woman in her late teens or twenties in good health and CMV-seropositive. The CDR3 runs from the conserved cysteine through the conserved F or W. Each record gives: J gene, D gene, V gene, CDR3 DNA, CDR3 protein. D genes are given only for firm matches.

J: TRBJ2-7; D: NA; V: TRBV2; DNA: TGTGCCAGCAGGCCCCCCGGACAGCCCTCCTACGAGCAGTACTTC; CDR3: CASRPPGQPSYEQYF
J: TRBJ2-5; D: TRBD2; V: TRBV7-2; DNA: TGTGCCAGCAGCTCTGGACTAGCGAAAGAGACCCAGTACTTC; CDR3: CASSSGLAKETQYF
J: TRBJ1-2; D: NA; V: TRBV7-2; DNA: TGTGCCAGCAGCTTAGTACCGGGTTTTATAGATGGCTACACCTTC; CDR3: CASSLVPGFIDGYTF
J: TRBJ1-2; D: NA; V: TRBV6-1; DNA: TGTGCCAGCAGTGATTACAGGGAAGGGCGTTCTGGCTACACCTTC; CDR3: CASSDYREGRSGYTF
J: TRBJ2-5; D: TRBD2; V: TRBV18; DNA: TGTGCCAGCTCACCACAGGGACTAGCTTTGGAGACCCAGTACTTC; CDR3: CASSPQGLALETQYF
J: TRBJ1-4; D: TRBD1; V: TRBV30; DNA: TGTGCCTATGCCAGGGGGCAGGGTGAAAAACTGTTTTTT; CDR3: CAYARGQGEKLFF
J: TRBJ2-1; D: TRBD2; V: TRBV19; DNA: TGTGCCAGTAGTACAGGACTAGTGAGAACGAATGAGCAGTTCTTC; CDR3: CASSTGLVRTNEQFF
J: TRBJ2-3; D: NA; V: TRBV7-2; DNA: TGTGCCAGCAGCGGTACTAGCCTACAGGATACGCAGTATTTT; CDR3: CASSGTSLQDTQYF
J: TRBJ1-2; D: TRBD1; V: TRBV5-1; DNA: TGCGCCAGCAGCGTTGGACAGGGAAGAAGCGGCTACACCTTC; CDR3: CASSVGQGRSGYTF
J: TRBJ2-7; D: NA; V: TRBV21-1; DNA: TGTGCCAGCAGCTCCCCGGAAGCGGGAGGGTTATACGAGCAGTACTTC; CDR3: CASSSPEAGGLYEQYF
J: TRBJ1-4; D: NA; V: TRBV19; DNA: TGTGCCAGTAGTACACGACGAGGGGAAAAACTGTTTTTT; CDR3: CASSTRRGEKLFF
J: TRBJ2-4; D: TRBD1; V: TRBV5-1; DNA: TGCGCCAGCAGCTCCGAACACAGGGGAGACGATCTGAACATTCAGTACTTC; CDR3: CASSSEHRGDDLNIQYF
J: TRBJ2-7; D: NA; V: TRBV25-1; DNA: TGTGCCAGCAGCGGGACATTATCCTACGAGCAGTACTTC; CDR3: CASSGTLSYEQYF
J: TRBJ2-5; D: TRBD1; V: TRBV4-1; DNA: TGCGCCAGCAGTCTTGGACAGGGGGCCTGGGAGACCCAGTACTTC; CDR3: CASSLGQGAWETQYF
J: TRBJ1-2; D: NA; V: TRBV4-1; DNA: TGCGCCAGCAGCCAAGATCGGACCAGGGGATATGGCTACACCTTC; CDR3: CASSQDRTRGYGYTF
J: TRBJ1-6; D: NA; V: TRBV14; DNA: TGTGCCAGCAGCCCAAAACGGGGGTCCTATAATTCACCCCTCCACTTT; CDR3: CASSPKRGSYNSPLHF
J: TRBJ2-5; D: NA; V: TRBV5-1; DNA: TGCGCCAGCAGCCCCCATAGGACAGCCCAAGAGACCCAGTACTTC; CDR3: CASSPHRTAQETQYF